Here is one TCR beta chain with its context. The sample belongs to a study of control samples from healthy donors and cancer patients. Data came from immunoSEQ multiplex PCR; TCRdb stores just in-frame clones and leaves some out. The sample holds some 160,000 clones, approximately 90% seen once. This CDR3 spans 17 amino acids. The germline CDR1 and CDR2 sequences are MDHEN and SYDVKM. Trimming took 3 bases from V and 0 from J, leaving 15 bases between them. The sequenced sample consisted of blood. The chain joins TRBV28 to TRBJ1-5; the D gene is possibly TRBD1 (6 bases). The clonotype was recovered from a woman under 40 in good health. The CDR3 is CASSFVGGRYSNQPQHF. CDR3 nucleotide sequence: TGTGCCAGCAGTTTTGTGGGGGGGCGCTATAGCAATCAGCCCCAGCATTTT.